This entry features one T cell receptor beta chain sequence. With 60 Vbeta and 13 Jbeta primers, the PCR was carried out. The assay was immunoSEQ multiplex PCR, and TCRdb's table has in-frame clones only and misses some. The data contain roughly 170,000 clones, about 86% of them seen just once; the ten biggest clones take up 2% to 2.5%. This sample is part of a study of cytomegalovirus exposure and HLA in healthy donors. Germline V gene lookup returns CDR1 MNHNY and CDR2 SVGAGI (reference sequence). The V and J ends lost 0 bases and 4 bases respectively, with 12 bases between them. CDR3 size: 15 residues.

The rearrangement joins TRBV6-6 to TRBJ1-2; D may be TRBD1 (6 bases). Sequenced input: PBMCs. This TCR was recovered from a woman between 25 and 40 years old in good health and CMV-seronegative. The CDR3 loop reads CASSYSGQLGYGYTF. CDR3 DNA sequence: TGTGCCAGCAGTTACTCTGGACAGCTCGGCTATGGCTACACCTTC.